The rows below give T cell receptor beta chains drawn from one sample of a study of cytotoxic CD8 clonotypes in ibrutinib-treated CLL. Using immunoSEQ multiplex PCR, the repertoire was profiled, and TCRdb retains in-frame clones only, with some absent. The sample has hundreds of thousands of clones; roughly 70% are singletons. The starting material was PBMCs, obtained after 24 months of ibrutinib treatment. The receptors originated from a human donor with chronic lymphocytic leukemia. Each CDR3 is given with its conserved first and last residue. The order of the fields is D gene, CDR3 length, V gene, clone size, J gene, CDR3 protein, CDR3 DNA. The D gene is left open where the match is weak. Not every row has a clone size; where given, it reads once, few, many or a size class.

>NA|14|TRBV19|NA|TRBJ1-4
CASSMPATNEKLFF
TGTGCCAGTAGTATGCCCGCAACTAATGAAAAACTGTTTTTT
>NA|12|TRBV7-2|few|TRBJ1-1
CASSFFNTEAFF
TGTGCCAGCAGCTTTTTTAACACTGAAGCTTTCTTT
>NA|13|TRBV6-5|NA|TRBJ2-7
CASTRLGTDEQYF
TGTGCCAGCACCCGTCTGGGAACCGACGAGCAGTACTTC
>NA|13|TRBV7-6|few|TRBJ2-5
CASSFGPQETQYF
TGTGCCAGCAGCTTCGGACCCCAAGAGACCCAGTACTTC
>TRBD2|15|TRBV29-1|NA|TRBJ2-4
CSVAPSGHRKAIQYF
TGCAGCGTTGCCCCTAGCGGACATAGGAAGGCCATTCAGTACTTC
>NA|15|TRBV19|few|TRBJ2-1
CASSTRASSENEQFF
TGTGCCAGTAGTACCCGAGCTTCTAGCGAAAATGAGCAGTTCTTC
>TRBD2|13|TRBV6-5|few|TRBJ2-1
CASSWGLGNEQFF
TGTGCCAGCAGTTGGGGACTAGGAAATGAGCAGTTCTTC
>NA|14|TRBV27|NA|TRBJ2-1
CASSLALQGNEQFF
TGTGCCAGCAGTTTGGCGCTTCAGGGCAATGAGCAGTTCTTC
>TRBD1|13|TRBV5-4|once|TRBJ2-7
CASSLQGRPEQYF
TGTGCCAGCAGCTTACAGGGGCGGCCCGAGCAGTACTTC
>NA|19|TRBV9|NA|TRBJ2-1
CASSVGPHSKGRSGNEQFF
TGTGCCAGCAGCGTAGGACCACATTCCAAGGGGCGAAGCGGTAATGAGCAGTTCTTC
>NA|15|TRBV13|NA|TRBJ2-3
CASSPRRASTDTQYF
TGTGCCAGCAGCCCCAGGAGGGCCTCCACAGATACGCAGTATTTT
>TRBD1|16|TRBV4-2|NA|TRBJ2-7
CASTPTGDTFPYEQYF
TGTGCCAGCACCCCGACAGGGGACACCTTCCCCTACGAGCAGTACTTC
>NA|12|TRBV7-2|NA|TRBJ2-7
CASSPRRSEQYF
TGTGCCAGCAGCCCTCGCAGGTCCGAGCAGTACTTC
>NA|16|TRBV27|NA|TRBJ2-7
CASSPLLDFGLYEQYF
TGTGCCAGCAGTCCCCTCCTGGACTTCGGGCTCTACGAGCAGTACTTC
>NA|15|TRBV14|NA|TRBJ2-5
CASSRGLVHQETQYF
TGTGCCAGCAGCCGAGGGCTGGTGCACCAAGAGACCCAGTACTTC